Each of the 20 T cell receptor beta chains below was sequenced from the same sample in a study of technical replicates of blood from a handful of donors. Profiling relied on immunoSEQ multiplex PCR, and the TCRdb table lists in-frame clones only, not all of them. The table has 100,000 or so clones, about 96% seen once. The sequenced sample was T cells isolated from PBMCs. The receptors here all came from a human donor in good health.

This rearrangement joins TRBV5-6 to TRBJ1-2; 10 nucleotides align to TRBD1. V dropped 2 bases and J dropped 7; count of bases not matched to a gene: 8. Per germline, CDR1 SGHDT and CDR2 YYEEEE. This CDR3 spans 15 amino acids. In nucleotides, the CDR3 is TGTGCCAGCAGCTTATACCTTGACAGGGGGCTTGGCTACACCTTC. Translated, it gives CASSLYLDRGLGYTF.

About this clone itself: A read error may produce the germline difference seen at one junction end. The chain links TRBV11-2 to TRBJ2-7, with 10 bases matching TRBD1. This CDR3 is built from 14 residues. Germline CDR1 is SGHAT and CDR2 is FQNNGV. The CDR3 reads CASSHSSVGTGVHF. The CDR3 DNA sequence: TGTGCCAGCAGTCATTCATCGGTCGGGACAGGGGTTCACTTC.

This sequence joins TRBV27 and TRBJ2-3, with D maybe TRBD1 (5 bases). Germline V gives CDR1 MNHEY, CDR2 SMNVEV (reference sequence). Trimming took 2 bases from V and 1 from J, leaving 13 bases between them. The CDR3 has 16 residues. The CDR3 nucleotides read TGTGCCAGCAGTTTAGTGAAGGGGAAGGGCACAGATACGCAGTATTTT. Translating gives CASSLVKGKGTDTQYF.

The chain combines TRBV4-1 with TRBJ2-5; tentatively, D is TRBD1 (5 bases). Per the germline V gene, CDR1 is MGHRA and CDR2 is YSYEKL. The CDR3 covers 15 residues. Deletions cut 0 bases from V and 4 bases from J, with 12 bases between. DNA of the CDR3: TGCGCCAGCAGCCAAGATCGAGGCAGGGCAGAGACCCAGTACTTC. It translates to CASSQDRGRAETQYF.

The gene calls are TRBV9 and TRBJ1-3, with D hard to call. CDR1 and CDR2 (germline): SGDLS, YYNGEE. The CDR3 totals 16 residues. Deletions cut 0 bases from V and 0 bases from J, with 10 bases between. The CDR3: CASSVGAGNSGNTIYF. The CDR3, as DNA: TGTGCCAGCAGCGTAGGTGCGGGAAACTCTGGAAACACCATATATTTT.

Written as DNA, the CDR3 is TGTGCCAGCAGCGTAGTCGGACAGGGACTCCATGAGCAGTTCTTC. Translation: CASSVVGQGLHEQFF. V usage is TRBV9 and J usage is TRBJ2-1; 8 positions agree with TRBD1. The CDR3 is 15 residues long. CDR1 and CDR2 (germline): SGDLS, YYNGEE. The J segment lost 8 bases and the V segment lost 0 bases, leaving 7 bases of the junction unmatched.

The rearrangement joins TRBV19 to TRBJ1-1; 7 bases are shared with TRBD1. Germline CDR1 LNHDA, CDR2 SQIVND (reference sequence). CDR3 length: 13 residues. V shed 6 bases and J 6 bases; nucleotides not matched to a gene: 7. The CDR3 reads CASSRQGKSEAFF. The DNA for the CDR3 is TGTGCCAGTAGCAGACAGGGAAAGTCTGAAGCTTTCTTT.

DNA of the CDR3: TGTGCCAGTATCGCCCCACTAGCGGCGCAGACAGATACGCAGTATTTT. It translates to CASIAPLAAQTDTQYF. The chain links TRBV19 to TRBJ2-3; 8 bases fit TRBD2. With 7 bases clipped from V and 3 bases from J, the junction kept 12 bases outside the gene matches. The CDR3 consists of 16 residues. Germline V gene data show CDR1 as LNHDA and CDR2 as SQIVND (reference sequence).

This clone came up once. The rearrangement uses TRBV6-6 and TRBJ1-5; no firm D call. Trimming shortened V by 6 bases and J by 0 bases, and 6 bases separated the two germline ends. CDR1 and CDR2 (germline): MNHNY, SVGAGI (reference sequence). The CDR3 contains 13 residues. The CDR3 loop reads CASSQNSNQPQHF. As DNA, the CDR3 is TGTGCCAGCAGCCAGAATAGCAATCAGCCCCAGCATTTT.

The rearrangement joins TRBV5-6 to TRBJ1-2, with no clear D. Germline V gives CDR1 SGHDT, CDR2 YYEEEE. This CDR3 region has 15 residues. V was shortened by 5 bases and J by 8 bases, with 22 bases between the two germline ends. The CDR3 bases are TGTGCCAGCAGACGTCCCCTACAGAGCTCTGGGGGCTACACCTTC. Translated, it gives CASRRPLQSSGGYTF.

The J gene is TRBJ1-1, the V gene TRBV10-3; unclear D gene. V was cut by 3 bases and J by 13 bases, with 12 bases left in between. The CDR3 length is 11 residues. Germline V gives CDR1 ENHRY, CDR2 SYGVKD. The CDR3 reads CAISEYPQVFF. The CDR3 nucleotides are TGTGCCATCAGTGAATATCCTCAGGTTTTCTTT.

V and J are TRBV7-9 and TRBJ1-5; D might be TRBD1 (6 bases). The V end was cut by 1 base, the J end by 8 bases, with 12 bases between. This CDR3 contains 14 residues. Germline-derived CDR1 and CDR2 are SEHNR and FQNEAQ (reference sequence). CDR3 DNA sequence: TGTGCCAGCAGCTTAGGATTGGGGGCTGAGCCCCAGCATTTT. Translated: CASSLGLGAEPQHF. The whole variable domain, remainder taken from reference TRBV7-9 and TRBJ1-5, is DTGVSQNPRHKITKRGQNVTFRCDPISEHNRLYWYRQTLGQGPEFLTYFQNEAQLEKSRLLSDRFSAERPKGSFSTLEIQRTEQGDSAMYLCASSLGLGAEPQHFGDGTRLSIL.

CDR3 DNA sequence: TGTGCCAGCAGCTTAGAGGGGGACAGGGGACAGCCCCAGCATTTT. Its protein is CASSLEGDRGQPQHF. The V and J genes are TRBV7-9 and TRBJ1-5; 10 bases line up with TRBD1. J gave up 7 bases and V 1 base, and 4 bases lay outside the gene matches. Germline CDR1 SEHNR, CDR2 FQNEAQ (reference sequence). CDR3 size: 15 residues.

The chain couples TRBV19 to TRBJ1-5, with TRBD1 as a possible D gene (6 bases). V shed 6 bases and J shed 2 bases, with 11 bases lying between them. Germline V gene lookup returns CDR1 LNHDA and CDR2 SQIVND (reference sequence). The CDR3 totals 14 residues. CDR3 bases: TGTGCCAGTAGCCTGGGACACCGCAATCAGCCCCAGCATTTT. It specifies CASSLGHRNQPQHF.

This chain uses TRBV13 with TRBJ2-3; D not resolved. CDR3 length equals 11 residues. Trimming removed 2 bases from V and 10 bases from J, with 7 bases in between. CDR1 is PRHDT and CDR2 is FYEKMQ in the germline V gene (reference sequence). The CDR3 nucleotides read TGTGCCAGCAGCTTACCCTACCCGCAGTATTTT. Protein: CASSLPYPQYF.

The chain is built from TRBV19 and TRBJ1-5; 8 bases agree with TRBD1. V dropped 5 bases and J dropped 5; count of bases not matched to a gene: 2. The CDR3 is 13 amino acids. Germline V gene lookup returns CDR1 LNHDA and CDR2 SQIVND (reference sequence). CDR3 nucleotide sequence: TGTGCCAGTAGTGACAGGGGCGATCAGCCCCAGCATTTT. Its translation is CASSDRGDQPQHF.

The V call is TRBV10-3, the J call TRBJ2-1, with TRBD1 identical over 9 bases. The J segment lost 7 bases and the V segment lost 6 bases, leaving 10 bases of the junction unmatched. CDR3 length: 15 residues. CDR1 ENHRY and CDR2 SYGVKD come from the germline V gene. The CDR3 region has the DNA TGTGCCATCAGCCTCCCGGGACAGGGCCGGAATGAGCAGTTCTTC. Translation: CAISLPGQGRNEQFF.

The gene calls are TRBV30 and TRBJ1-2; no clear D. Trimming shortened V by 0 bases and J by 7 bases, and 15 bases separated the two germline ends. CDR1 is GTSNPN, CDR2 SVGIG, per germline (reference sequence). The CDR3 consists of 14 residues. DNA for the CDR3: TGTGCCTGGAGTGTCAACAGTAAGTCCTCTGGCTACACCTTC. This encodes CAWSVNSKSSGYTF.

This rearrangement joins TRBV5-4 to TRBJ2-7; 10 bases align to TRBD1. The ends lost 3 bases at V and 2 bases at J; junction bases unmatched: 5. CDR1 and CDR2 (germline): SGHNT, YYREEE (reference sequence). The CDR3 is 15 amino acids. CDR3 in amino acids: CASSSTGQGTYEQYF. The CDR3 DNA sequence: TGTGCCAGCAGCTCCACGGGACAGGGGACCTACGAGCAGTACTTC.

This sequence joins TRBV7-2 and TRBJ1-4, with 10 bases identical to TRBD1. The length of the CDR3 is 15 residues. The germline gives CDR1 SGHTA, CDR2 FQGNSA. The V and J ends lost 1 base and 8 bases, in that order; junction bases with no gene match: 4. The CDR3 coding sequence is TGTGCCAGCAGCTTAGGAGGGACAGGGGACGAAAAACTGTTTTTT. It is translated as CASSLGGTGDEKLFF.